This TCR beta chain was captured in a study of T cell responses to AZD1222 COVID-19 vaccine. Study outcomes and limitations: Close to half of all spike-specific TCRs reportedly target regions of the variants that are unmutated.

The V end was cut by 6 bases, the J end by 4 bases, with 15 bases between. Germline-derived CDR1 and CDR2 are SGHDN and FVKESK. The length of the CDR3 is 14 residues. Sequencing was performed with immunoSEQ multiplex PCR; in TCRdb, only in-frame clones are kept and a portion is missing. This sample has about 150,000 clones; about 91% occur once, and the top ten carry 2% to 2.5%. Concerning this clone itself: What it recognizes is unknown.

This sequence joins TRBV14 and TRBJ1-2; D remains ambiguous. The sample was peripheral blood, taken on day 0 of AZD1222 vaccination. This TCR derives from an adult in good health. The CDR3 sequence is CASSLAGRGYGYTF. The DNA of the CDR3 is TGTGCCAGCAGTCTTGCGGGTCGCGGCTATGGCTACACCTTC.